The TCR beta chain described here comes from a study of cytomegalovirus exposure and HLA in healthy donors. In the case of this clone: The antigen remains unidentified.

Findings and caveats of the study: DRB1 had the most TCR associations and HLA-C the fewest, a later analysis found, with rates varying by HLA locus.

The PCR made use of 60 Vbeta and 13 Jbeta primers. In the study's own analysis: Unique TCR beta chains totaled some 80 million in a later count, with approximately 10 million of them shared. Profiled with immunoSEQ multiplex PCR; TCRdb holds only in-frame clones, not every one. D and trimming were read from the DNA, whereas the V and J calls and clone size are those reported in that table. Among some 180,000 clones listed, more than 60% were seen once. CDR1 GTSNPN and CDR2 SVGIG come from the germline V gene (reference sequence). This CDR3 is built from 15 residues. The V segment lost 2 bases and the J segment 2 bases; nucleotides outside the gene matches: 4.

Sequencing input: PBMCs. The chain links TRBV30 to TRBJ2-7; 12 nucleotides match TRBD1. The source of this sequence is a woman aged 55-75 years in good health and CMV-seropositive. The CDR3: CAWSQGTGGTYEQYF. The CDR3 DNA reads TGTGCCTGGAGTCAAGGGACAGGGGGCACCTACGAGCAGTACTTC.